A single sample is the source of the 5 T cell receptor beta chains below, sequenced in a study of OX40 agonist ivuxolimab in advanced cancers. The library was produced with the immunoSEQ multiplex PCR assay. Here the immuneACCESS table is served through TCRdb, limited to in-frame sequences with V and J called. Missing clones are a known gap in these copies; in checked studies unresolved V genes cover under half, and the rest lacks a known reason. This sample is represented by approximately 80,000 clones; roughly 85% of them were singletons. The ten largest clones take up approximately 0.61% of the sample. The specimen comprised CD4+ or CD8+ T cells sorted from blood, sampled in a trial of the OX40 agonist ivuxolimab. The receptors shown here come from an adult with an advanced solid tumor such as melanoma, head and neck, liver or kidney cancer.

V usage is TRBV7-7 and J usage is TRBJ2-7; a weak D match, TRBD1 (5 bases). From germline, CDR1 is SSHAT and CDR2 FNYEAQ (reference sequence). The CDR3 extends over 13 amino acids. The V and J ends lost 1 base and 7 bases respectively, with 11 bases between them. In DNA form, the CDR3 reads TGTGCCAGCAGCTTAGAACGGACATCTGAGCAGTACTTC. Translated: CASSLERTSEQYF.

The chain employs TRBV5-1 and TRBJ1-6; perhaps TRBD1 as D (5 bases). This CDR3 region has 14 residues. V lost 6 bases and J lost 7, with 14 bases in between. CDR1 and CDR2 from the germline V gene are SGHRS and YFSETQ. The CDR3 nucleotides read TGCGCCAGCACGGGTGGGGCAGAAAATTCACCCCTCCACTTT. Its protein is CASTGGAENSPLHF.

This clone occurred once. The V call is TRBV7-2, the J call TRBJ1-2; a weak D match, TRBD1 (5 bases). CDR1 SGHTA and CDR2 FQGNSA come from the germline V gene. The ends were cut back, 1 base at V and 4 bases at J, with 10 bases in the middle. This CDR3 is built from 14 residues. Here the CDR3 DNA reads TGTGCCAGCAGCTTAGGACAGTCTCTCTATGGCTACACCTTC. Translation: CASSLGQSLYGYTF.

V gene TRBV6-6 combines with J gene TRBJ1-1; TRBD1 might be the D (6 bases). CDR1 MNHNY and CDR2 SVGAGI come from the germline V gene (reference sequence). V shed 5 bases and J shed 5 bases, with 18 bases lying between them. The CDR3 totals 15 residues. The DNA of the CDR3 is TGTGCCAGCAGTAGAGACAGGCCCGTTGAGACTGAAGCTTTCTTT. The encoded protein is CASSRDRPVETEAFF.

The rearrangement joins TRBV2 to TRBJ2-5, with D possibly TRBD2 on 6 matching bases. V was trimmed by 5 bases and J by 6 bases, leaving 16 bases between them. The germline gives CDR1 SNHLY, CDR2 FYNNEI. This CDR3 has 14 amino acids. For the CDR3, the DNA is TGTGCCAGCAGTCGATCGTGGGGGAGGAAGACCCAGTACTTC. Its translation is CASSRSWGRKTQYF.